These T cell receptor beta chains were read from a single sample in a study of cytomegalovirus exposure and HLA in healthy donors. Sequencing was performed with immunoSEQ multiplex PCR; in TCRdb, only in-frame clones are kept and a portion is missing. The table has 150,000 to 200,000 clones, over 60% seen once; the top ten hold around 15%. The material sequenced was PBMCs. These receptors were taken from a man in his forties or fifties in good health and CMV-seropositive. Each CDR3 is given with its conserved first and last residue. Each record gives: J gene, CDR3 length, V gene, D gene, CDR3 protein. The D gene is left open where the match is weak.

TRBJ1-5	13	TRBV2	-	CASRKDSNQPQHF
TRBJ1-1	13	TRBV19	-	CASSISGHTEAFF
TRBJ2-1	16	TRBV9	TRBD2	CASSVGGSSLLNEQFF
TRBJ2-3	14	TRBV15	-	CATSSRAQGDTQYF
TRBJ2-5	13	TRBV21-1	-	CASSRVSPGTQYF
TRBJ2-2	16	TRBV19	TRBD1	CAISRDRGRGTGELFF
TRBJ1-2	17	TRBV19	-	CASSIADSKRNYYGYTF
TRBJ2-3	18	TRBV5-4	TRBD2	CASSLVDSGSHSTDTQYF
TRBJ2-2	17	TRBV29-1	TRBD2	CSAARKAGGTNTGELFF
TRBJ2-3	16	TRBV7-9	TRBD2	CASSLLAGTSTDTQYF
TRBJ2-2	16	TRBV21-1	-	CASSKIGRGGAGELFF
TRBJ1-6	14	TRBV6-5	TRBD1	CASNWQGGNSPLHF
TRBJ2-5	15	TRBV7-2	-	CASSLYRGEGETQYF
TRBJ1-4	15	TRBV25-1	TRBD1	CASSEWVTGGEKLFF
TRBJ1-1	15	TRBV28	-	CASSLVGGRDTEAFF
TRBJ1-2	15	TRBV19	-	CASSAQRPSGNGYTF
TRBJ2-7	13	TRBV2	TRBD2	CASRLAGSYEQYF
TRBJ1-6	16	TRBV2	TRBD1	CASSVPPGQYNSPLHF
TRBJ1-1	16	TRBV6-5	TRBD1	CASSSGGLGGNTEAFF
TRBJ1-1	15	TRBV5-6	TRBD1	CASGQGTGDPTEAFF
TRBJ1-1	16	TRBV15	-	CATSRDPTGLVTEAFF
TRBJ1-5	14	TRBV7-2	TRBD1	CASSRTGGDQPQHF
TRBJ2-1	16	TRBV11-3	TRBD2	CASSLGRGADYNEQFF